These 21 T cell receptor beta chains originate from one sample sequenced in a study of blood T cell repertoires in COVID-19. Sequencing was performed with immunoSEQ multiplex PCR; in TCRdb, only in-frame clones are kept and a portion is missing. Among approximately 35,000 clones, 75% to 85% were seen once, and the ten largest hold more than 6.5%. The specimen sequenced was peripheral blood. All receptors come from a man aged 55-75 years with active COVID-19.

Here the CDR3 reads CASSISRSSSYEQYF. In nucleotides, the CDR3 is TGTGCCAGCAGCATATCGAGGTCAAGCTCCTACGAGCAGTACTTC. The chain links TRBV27 to TRBJ2-7; D unclear. V lost 6 bases and J lost 0, with 15 bases in between. There are 15 residues in the CDR3. Germline-derived CDR1 and CDR2 are MNHEY and SMNVEV (reference sequence).

A single count supports this clone. The chain combines TRBV6-2 or TRBV6-3 with TRBJ2-2; 7 bases align to TRBD2. Germline V gene lookup returns CDR1 MNHEY and CDR2 SVGEGT. The CDR3 has 14 residues. The junction had 3 bases not matched to a gene; V was cut back by 4 bases and J by 4 bases. CDR3 DNA sequence: TGTGCCAGCAGTTTGTTAGCGGGCACCGGGGAGCTGTTTTTT. This encodes CASSLLAGTGELFF.

V and J are TRBV6-6 and TRBJ1-3; TRBD1 might be the D (5 bases). Germline CDR1 and CDR2: MNHNY and SVGAGI (reference sequence). V gave up 2 bases and J gave up 2 bases, with 13 bases separating them. The CDR3 is 16 residues long. This CDR3 is CASSYAGGGAGNTIYF. DNA of the CDR3: TGTGCCAGCAGTTACGCCGGAGGAGGGGCTGGAAACACCATATATTTT.

This clone was detected only once. V gene TRBV13 combines with J gene TRBJ2-6; TRBD1 is a possible D gene (5 bases). CDR3 size: 15 residues. The germline CDR1 and CDR2 sequences are PRHDT and FYEKMQ (reference sequence). V was trimmed by 5 bases and J by 0 bases, leaving 8 bases between them. CDR3 in amino acids: CASSLQGSGANVLTF. The CDR3 region has the DNA TGTGCCAGCAGCCTTCAGGGCTCTGGGGCCAACGTCCTGACTTTC.

This clone was observed a few times. The J gene is TRBJ2-7, the V gene TRBV28; 7 nucleotides match TRBD1. V gave up 5 bases and J gave up 0 bases; unmatched junction bases: 7. This CDR3 has 15 amino acids. Per the germline V gene, CDR1 is MDHEN and CDR2 is SYDVKM. CDR3 sequence reads: CASSAMTGNSYEQYF. The CDR3 nucleotides are TGTGCCAGCAGTGCCATGACAGGGAACTCCTACGAGCAGTACTTC. Drawing the rest from reference TRBV28 and TRBJ2-7, the complete variable domain is DVKVTQSSRYLVKRTGEKVFLECVQDMDHENMFWYRQDPGLGLRLIYFSYDVKMKEKGDIPEGYSVSREKKERFSLILESASTNQTSMYLCASSAMTGNSYEQYFGPGTRLTVT.

This clone was counted a single time. The chain uses TRBV11-3 and TRBJ2-5; TRBD2 matches at 12 bases. The V gene end was trimmed by 10 bases and the J gene end by 4 bases; junction bases not matched to a gene: 19. Germline V gene lookup returns CDR1 SGHNT and CDR2 YENEEA. The CDR3 consists of 18 residues. The CDR3 nucleotides are TGTGCCACACAGGAGGGGAAGTGGCTAGCGGGAGGGGGAGAGACCCAGTACTTC. Its translation: CATQEGKWLAGGGETQYF.

The chain is built from TRBV9 and TRBJ1-6; D is undetermined. CDR1 and CDR2 (germline): SGDLS, YYNGEE. This CDR3 contains 15 residues. Trimming stripped 3 bases from V and 0 bases from J, with 7 bases between. CDR3 bases: TGTGCCAGCAGCGAAGGGAGCTCCTATAATTCACCCCTCCACTTT. Its protein is CASSEGSSYNSPLHF.

V and J are TRBV19 and TRBJ1-1; the match to TRBD1 covers 7 bases. The CDR3 contains 14 residues. J lost 2 bases, V lost 9 bases, and 9 bases had no gene match. Per germline, CDR1 LNHDA and CDR2 SQIVND (reference sequence). The CDR3 reads CASHDRVLNTEAFF. DNA of the CDR3: TGTGCCAGCCACGACAGGGTTCTTAACACTGAAGCTTTCTTT. Filled out from reference TRBV19 and TRBJ1-1, the complete variable domain reads DGGITQSPKYLFRKEGQNVTLSCEQNLNHDAMYWYRQDPGQGLRLIYYSQIVNDFQKGDIAEGYSVSREKKESFPLTVTSAQKNPTAFYLCASHDRVLNTEAFFGQGTRLTVV.

V gene TRBV11-2 combines with J gene TRBJ1-1, with D unresolved. Trimming left V 2 bases short and J 4 bases short, with 8 bases between. CDR3 length: 13 amino acids. Germline CDR1 and CDR2: SGHAT and FQNNGV. The CDR3 loop is CASSLQERTEAFF. The CDR3 coding sequence is TGTGCCAGCAGCTTACAGGAACGCACTGAAGCTTTCTTT.

V usage is TRBV6-5 and J usage is TRBJ2-7; 9 nucleotides agree with TRBD2. Germline values: CDR1 MNHEY, CDR2 SVGAGI. The CDR3 is made up of 13 amino acids. V lost 6 bases and J lost 4; bases outside the gene matches: 4. CDR3 residues: CASRAGGRYEQYF. DNA of the CDR3: TGTGCCAGCAGGGCGGGAGGGAGGTACGAGCAGTACTTC.

In its sample, this clone was seen a few times. The gene calls are TRBV10-1 and TRBJ2-7; 14 bases are a match to TRBD2. Germline assignment: CDR1 WNHNN and CDR2 SYGVQD (reference sequence). The CDR3 totals 16 residues. Trimming took 5 bases from V and 2 from J; bases not matched to a gene: 5. CDR3 sequence: CASSPGTSGSAYEQYV. The CDR3 bases are TGCGCCAGCAGTCCCGGGACTAGCGGGAGTGCCTACGAGCAGTACGTC.

The genes are TRBV2 and TRBJ2-5; 7 nucleotides align to TRBD2. V shed 6 bases and J 5 bases; nucleotides not matched to a gene: 12. Germline CDR1 and CDR2: SNHLY and FYNNEI. The CDR3 sequence is 15 residues long. CDR3 bases: TGTGCCAGCAGCGGTTTCGGGCGGGAGCGGGAGACCCAGTACTTC. Translated: CASSGFGRERETQYF. The entire variable domain, with the rest obtained from reference TRBV2 and TRBJ2-5, is as follows: EPEVTQTPSHQVTQMGQEVILRCVPISNHLYFYWYRQILGQKVEFLVSFYNNEISEKSEIFDDQFSVERPDGSNFTLKIRSTKLEDSAMYFCASSGFGRERETQYFGPGTRLLVL.

V is TRBV5-1 and J is TRBJ1-2; TRBD1 aligns across 7 bases. The CDR3 totals 16 residues. The germline CDR1 and CDR2 sequences are SGHRS and YFSETQ. The V gene end was trimmed by 1 base and the J gene end by 2 bases; junction bases not matched to a gene: 8. CDR3 in amino acids: CASSLQAGGENYGYTF. The CDR3, as DNA: TGCGCCAGCAGCTTGCAGGCAGGGGGTGAAAACTATGGCTACACCTTC.

This sequence joins TRBV7-9 and TRBJ2-1, with D possibly TRBD1 on 6 matching bases. Germline values: CDR1 SEHNR, CDR2 FQNEAQ (reference sequence). Trimming shortened V by 2 bases and J by 9 bases, and 14 bases separated the two germline ends. This CDR3 has 14 residues. DNA for the CDR3: TGTGCCAGCAGCTTACAGGGGCTACTAATTGAGCAGTTCTTC. Translated, it gives CASSLQGLLIEQFF.

V is TRBV27 and J is TRBJ2-1, with D perhaps matching TRBD2 (6 bases). Germline lookup yields CDR1 MNHEY and CDR2 SMNVEV (reference sequence). V lost 2 bases, J lost 2 bases, and 10 bases lay in between. The CDR3 has 15 amino acids. The CDR3 loop is CASSLRAGPYNEQFF. As DNA, the CDR3 is TGTGCCAGCAGTTTACGCGCGGGACCCTACAATGAGCAGTTCTTC.

This clone was found a few times. The chain employs TRBV29-1 and TRBJ2-1, with 14 bases lining up with TRBD2. This CDR3 contains 15 residues. V shed 8 bases and J 6 bases; nucleotides not matched to a gene: 9. Germline-derived CDR1 and CDR2 are SQVTM and ANQGSEA. The CDR3 sequence is CSPAGLAGGGNEQFF. In DNA, the CDR3 is TGCAGCCCCGCCGGACTAGCGGGAGGTGGCAATGAGCAGTTCTTC.

The table lists this clone with a few counts. This chain uses TRBV28 with TRBJ1-2; TRBD1 matches at 9 bases. V trimming: 5 bases; J trimming: 4 bases; junction bases outside the gene matches: 8. Germline V gene sequence: CDR1 MDHEN, CDR2 SYDVKM. The CDR3 sequence is 15 residues long. The CDR3 here is CASSGPGQGFYGYTF. The CDR3 DNA follows: TGTGCCAGCAGTGGACCGGGACAGGGTTTCTATGGCTACACCTTC.

This chain joins TRBV11-3 and TRBJ2-1, with 12 bases matching TRBD2. The CDR3 consists of 17 residues. Looked up from germline, CDR1 is SGHNT and CDR2 is YENEEA. With 0 bases clipped from V and 6 bases from J, the junction kept 6 bases outside the gene matches. The CDR3 loop reads CASSLDRLAGDGNEQFF. The DNA of the CDR3 is TGTGCCAGCAGCTTAGACCGACTAGCGGGAGATGGCAATGAGCAGTTCTTC.

This clone was observed a few times. The chain carries TRBV18 and TRBJ2-1; TRBD2 aligns across 7 bases. After removal of 3 bases from V and 7 bases from J, the junction contained 6 bases not matched to a gene. The CDR3 is made up of 14 amino acids. The germline CDR1 and CDR2 sequences are KGHSH and LQKENI. The CDR3 loop is CASSPSAGANEQFF. CDR3 bases: TGTGCCAGCTCACCCTCGGCGGGAGCAAATGAGCAGTTCTTC.

V usage is TRBV18 and J usage is TRBJ2-6; a possible D gene is TRBD1 (5 bases). Trimming cost V 7 bases and J 1 base, with 8 bases left between them. There are 14 residues in the CDR3. CDR1 is KGHSH, CDR2 LQKENI, per germline. CDR3 DNA: TGTGCCAGCTTCCAGGGTTCTGGGGCCAACGTCCTGACTTTC. Its protein is CASFQGSGANVLTF.

V gene TRBV5-1 combines with J gene TRBJ1-4; maybe TRBD1 (5 bases). The V and J ends lost 0 bases and 3 bases respectively, with 9 bases between them. The germline V gene encodes CDR1 SGHRS and CDR2 YFSETQ. CDR3 size: 15 residues. The CDR3 region is CASSLGVTANEKLFF. DNA of the CDR3: TGCGCCAGCAGCTTGGGGGTGACAGCTAATGAAAAACTGTTTTTT.